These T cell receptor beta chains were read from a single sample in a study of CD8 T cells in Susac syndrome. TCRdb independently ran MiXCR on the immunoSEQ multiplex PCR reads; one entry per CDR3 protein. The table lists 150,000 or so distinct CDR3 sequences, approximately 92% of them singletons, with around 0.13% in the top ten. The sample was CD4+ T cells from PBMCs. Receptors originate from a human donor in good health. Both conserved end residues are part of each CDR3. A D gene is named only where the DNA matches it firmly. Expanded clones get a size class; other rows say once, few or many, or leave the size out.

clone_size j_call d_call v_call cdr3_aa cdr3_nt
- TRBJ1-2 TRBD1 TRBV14 CASSPTGAGYTF TGTGCCAGCAGCCCCACAGGGGCTGGCTACACCTTC
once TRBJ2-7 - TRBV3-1 CASSQEGRGHEQYF TGTGCCAGCAGCCAAGAGGGCAGGGGCCACGAGCAGTACTTC
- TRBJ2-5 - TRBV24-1 CATSDEYQETQYF TGTGCCACCAGTGATGAGTACCAAGAGACCCAGTACTTC
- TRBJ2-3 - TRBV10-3 CAISGNGGTDTQYF TGTGCCATCAGTGGAAACGGGGGCACAGATACGCAGTATTTT
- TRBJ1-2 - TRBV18 CASSPSGQSSYGYTF TGTGCCAGCTCACCATCCGGACAGTCTTCCTATGGCTACACCTTC
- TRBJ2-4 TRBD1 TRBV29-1 CSARQGGNIQYF TGCAGCGCAAGACAGGGGGGGAACATTCAGTACTTC
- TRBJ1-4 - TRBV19 CASSIRANEKLFF TGTGCCAGTAGTATACGGGCGAATGAAAAACTGTTTTTT
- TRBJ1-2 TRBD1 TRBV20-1 CSATQGADGYTF TGCAGTGCCACACAGGGGGCAGATGGCTACACCTTC
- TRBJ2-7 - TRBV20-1 CSATQGGRYEQYF TGCAGTGCCACTCAGGGGGGACGCTACGAGCAGTACTTC
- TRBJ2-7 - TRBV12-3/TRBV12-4 CASSLWQGFTYEQYF TGTGCCAGCAGTTTATGGCAGGGGTTCACCTACGAGCAGTACTTC
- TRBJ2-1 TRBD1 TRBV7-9 CVSGRTGGYNEQFF TGTGTCAGCGGCAGGACAGGGGGCTACAATGAGCAGTTCTTC
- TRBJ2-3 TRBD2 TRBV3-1 CASSQDGFGLAGGPRTDTQYF TGTGCCAGCAGCCAAGACGGTTTTGGACTAGCGGGGGGGCCGCGCACAGATACGCAGTATTTT
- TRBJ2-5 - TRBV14 CASSQTMTRTQYF TGTGCCAGCAGCCAAACGATGACCAGGACCCAGTACTTC
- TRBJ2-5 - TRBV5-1 CASSGQGDGETQYF TGCGCCAGCAGCGGTCAGGGTGACGGGGAGACCCAGTACTTC
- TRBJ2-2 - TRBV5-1 CASSDLDTGELFF TGCGCCAGCAGCGATTTAGATACCGGGGAGCTGTTTTTT
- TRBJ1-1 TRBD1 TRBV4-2 CASSQGRDRGNTEAFF TGTGCCAGCAGCCAAGGTCGGGACAGGGGGAACACTGAAGCTTTCTTT
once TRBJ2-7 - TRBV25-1 CASDRGSQGHLGNEQYF TGTGCCAGCGACCGAGGCTCACAGGGACATCTAGGGAACGAGCAGTACTTC
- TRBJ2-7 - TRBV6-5 CASSTPGANEQYF TGTGCCAGCAGTACCCCAGGGGCCAACGAGCAGTACTTC
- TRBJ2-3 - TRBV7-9 CASTEPITDTQYF TGTGCCAGCACGGAACCCATCACAGATACGCAGTATTTT
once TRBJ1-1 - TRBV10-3 CAISERNTEAFF TGTGCCATCAGTGAGAGGAACACTGAAGCTTTCTTT
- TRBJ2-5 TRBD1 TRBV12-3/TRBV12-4 CASSLGDRGRETQYF TGTGCCAGCAGTTTAGGGGACAGGGGGCGAGAGACCCAGTACTTC
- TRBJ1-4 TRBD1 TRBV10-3 CATQTGENEKLFF TGTGCCACCCAGACAGGGGAGAATGAAAAACTGTTTTTT
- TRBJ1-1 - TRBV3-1 CASSPLRGLGTEAFF TGTGCCAGCAGCCCCTTGAGAGGGTTGGGAACTGAAGCTTTCTTT
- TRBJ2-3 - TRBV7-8 CASSSLGVGGDTQYF TGTGCCAGCAGCTCCTTAGGGGTAGGAGGAGATACGCAGTATTTT
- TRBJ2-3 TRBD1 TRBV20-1 CSAAATGGLRDTQYF TGCAGTGCCGCCGCCACAGGGGGGCTGAGAGATACGCAGTATTTT
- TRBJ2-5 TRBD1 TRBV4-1 CASSQRSSGQGSQETQYF TGCGCCAGCAGCCAAAGGAGCTCGGGACAGGGGAGCCAAGAGACCCAGTACTTC
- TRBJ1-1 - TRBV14 CASSQDWGSMNTEAFF TGTGCCAGCAGCCAAGATTGGGGGAGCATGAACACTGAAGCTTTCTTT
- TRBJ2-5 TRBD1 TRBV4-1 CASSVPRGLDVTETQYF TGCGCCAGCAGTGTTCCCAGGGGGCTGGACGTTACGGAGACCCAGTACTTC
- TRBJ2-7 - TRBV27 CASSLGRLAYYEQYF TGTGCCAGCAGTTTAGGAAGGTTAGCCTACTACGAGCAGTACTTC
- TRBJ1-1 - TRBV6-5 CASSYFAQGNTEAFF TGTGCCAGCAGTTATTTTGCACAAGGCAACACTGAAGCTTTCTTT
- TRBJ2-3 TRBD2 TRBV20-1 CSAQGLAGGPDTQYF TGCAGTGCTCAGGGACTAGCGGGGGGGCCAGATACGCAGTATTTT
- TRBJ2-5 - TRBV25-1 CASRGHTETQYF TGTGCCAGCAGAGGGCATACAGAGACCCAGTACTTC
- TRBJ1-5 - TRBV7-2 CASSARQNQPQHF TGTGCCAGCAGCGCCCGACAGAATCAGCCCCAGCATTTT
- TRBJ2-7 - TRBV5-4 CASSLDSASYEQYF TGTGCCAGCAGCTTGGACAGCGCATCCTACGAGCAGTACTTC
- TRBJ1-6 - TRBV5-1 CASSLLQENSPLHF TGCGCCAGCAGCTTGTTACAGGAGAATTCACCCCTCCACTTT
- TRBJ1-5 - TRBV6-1 CASQSSNQPQHF TGTGCCAGCCAGTCTAGCAATCAGCCCCAGCATTTT
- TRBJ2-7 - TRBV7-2 CASSRNRDYEQYF TGTGCCAGCAGCCGAAACAGGGACTACGAGCAGTACTTC
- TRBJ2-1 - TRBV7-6 CASSLTYTGSGYNEQFF TGTGCCAGCAGCTTAACATATACAGGGAGCGGCTACAATGAGCAGTTCTTC
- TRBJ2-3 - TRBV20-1 CGTIRADTQYF TGCGGGACAATAAGGGCAGATACGCAGTATTTT
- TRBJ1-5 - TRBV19 CASSYTAVSNQPQHF TGTGCCAGTAGTTACACGGCGGTAAGCAATCAGCCCCAGCATTTT
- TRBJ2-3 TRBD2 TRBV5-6 CASSFNLAGGSTDTQYF TGTGCCAGCAGCTTTAATCTAGCGGGGGGAAGCACAGATACGCAGTATTTT
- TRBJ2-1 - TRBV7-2 CASSPKVGGPSYNEQFF TGTGCCAGCAGCCCCAAGGTGGGGGGGCCCTCCTACAATGAGCAGTTTTTC
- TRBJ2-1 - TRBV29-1 CSVPKQGLDEQFF TGCAGCGTACCGAAACAGGGTCTCGATGAGCAGTTCTTC
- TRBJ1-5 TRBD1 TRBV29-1 CSVTVVAASGTGVTQPQHF TGCAGCGTTACGGTTGTTGCGGCCTCCGGGACAGGGGTTACTCAGCCCCAGCATTTT
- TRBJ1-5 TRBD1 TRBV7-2 CASSPGGQGLNQPQHF TGTGCCAGCAGCCCAGGGGGGCAGGGATTAAATCAGCCCCAGCATTTT
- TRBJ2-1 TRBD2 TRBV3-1 CASSPPGLDYNEQFF TGTGCCAGCAGCCCACCGGGACTAGACTACAATGAGCAGTTCTTC
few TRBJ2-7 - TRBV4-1 CASSQVAGQSYEQYF TGCGCCAGCAGCCAAGTCGCGGGACAGAGTTACGAGCAGTACTTC
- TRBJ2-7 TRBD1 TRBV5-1 CASSRTGLTYEQYF TGCGCCAGCAGCCGGACAGGGCTAACCTACGAGCAGTACTTC
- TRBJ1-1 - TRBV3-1 CASSQIMGSWTEAFF TGTGCCAGCAGCCAGATCATGGGGTCGTGGACTGAAGCTTTCTTT
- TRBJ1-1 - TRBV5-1 CASSPGAGPIPNTEAFF TGCGCCAGCAGCCCGGGCGCAGGCCCCATCCCGAACACTGAAGCTTTCTTT
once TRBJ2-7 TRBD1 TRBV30 CAWIVWGQSYEQYF TGTGCCTGGATTGTATGGGGACAGTCCTACGAGCAGTACTTC
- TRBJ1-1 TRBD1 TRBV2 CASGWDRNTEAFF TGTGCCAGCGGATGGGACAGGAACACTGAAGCTTTCTTT
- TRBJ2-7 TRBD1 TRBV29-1 CSVVGQDHYEQYF TGCAGCGTGGTGGGACAGGACCATTACGAGCAGTACTTC
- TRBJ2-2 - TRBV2 CASTSGTSNTGELFF TGTGCCAGCACTTCCGGCACCTCGAACACCGGGGAGCTGTTTTTT
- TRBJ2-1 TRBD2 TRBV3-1 CASTRLAGGFHNEQFF TGTGCCAGCACCCGACTAGCGGGGGGCTTTCACAATGAGCAGTTCTTC
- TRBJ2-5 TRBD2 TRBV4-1 CASSRSGGYQETQYF TGCGCCAGCAGCCGTAGCGGGGGGTACCAAGAGACCCAGTACTTC